This T cell receptor beta chain was sequenced during a study of T-cell reconstitution after alpha-beta-depleted transplantation in children. Findings and caveats of the study: It was surviving recipient T cells and thymic progenitors that gave some patients high TCRbeta diversity at day 60. Several hundred expanded graft clones reportedly were the source of alpha-beta T cells about two months after transplant. One year post-transplant, T-cell counts and diversity were largely derived from T cells produced anew.

Unique molecular identifiers tagged the TCRbeta library. TCRdb recomputed calls from the PCR reads with MiXCR, one row per CDR3 protein. The sample holds roughly 100,000 distinct CDR3 sequences; roughly 7.2% are singletons and the top ten take about 16%. CDR3 length equals 16 residues. The J segment lost 1 base and the V segment lost 0 bases, leaving 0 bases of the junction unmatched. Germline CDR1 MRHNA, CDR2 SNTAGT. This clonotype was counted many times. Antigen unknown. The specimen was PBMCs, collected before TCRalphabeta/CD19-depleted stem cell transplant. The V call is TRBV6-4, the J call TRBJ2-3; TRBD2 agrees at 11 bases. This receptor was identified in a boy aged 2 to 10 with acute lymphoblastic leukemia, due to receive a stem cell transplant. For the CDR3, the DNA is TGTGCCAGCAGTGACTCACTAGCGGGGGGCACAGATACGCAGTATTTT. Translation: CASSDSLAGGTDTQYF.